The source of this TCR beta chain is a study of CD4 T cells in relation to SARS-CoV-2 and coronaviruses. The CDR3 runs to 14 residues. Trimming removed 0 bases from V and 5 bases from J, with 8 bases in between. The V gene's germline CDR1 is LNHDA and CDR2 SQIVND (reference sequence). Libraries were prepared by immunoSEQ multiplex PCR; TCRdb keeps only in-frame clonotypes and omits some of them. The data contain around 23,000 clones, about 80% of them singletons. Unexposed donor CD4+ T cells date from about 2011-2018, before the COVID-19 pandemic. The cells were cultured for under twelve days before CD4+ T cells were isolated. Testing used SARS-CoV-2 S/N and four cold-coronavirus spikes on unexposed-donor CD4+ T cells, cells permitting. Roughly 2 million PBMCs per well were cultured with around 10 IU/ml IL-2. As to this clone: Its antigen remains unidentified.

The chain combines TRBV19 with TRBJ2-1, with D possibly being TRBD2 (5 bases). Sequenced sample: CD4+ T cells from PBMCs, cultured in vitro. The source is a human donor in good health. DNA of the CDR3: TGTGCCAGTAGTATAGAGTGGAGGAACAATGAGCAGTTCTTC. Its translation: CASSIEWRNNEQFF.